One T cell receptor (beta chain) is described in this entry. Sample-barcoded 5' priming and a J-beta primer mix drove a second PCR of roughly 7 to 11 cycles. A template-switch adaptor with 12 random nucleotides tagged each cDNA molecule. One entry per CDR3 protein results from TCRdb running MiXCR on the 5' RACE reads. The sample lists over a million distinct CDR3 sequences; 42% were seen once. The V end lost 7 bases, the J end lost 3 bases, and 18 bases lay between the germline ends. Germline CDR1 is MNHNY and CDR2 is SVGAGI (reference sequence). The CDR3 is 16 residues long. This entry is derived from a study of blood T cells in healthy people across ages. Extraction of total RNA produced a minimum of 6 micrograms from each sample.

The source material was blood. The chain links TRBV6-6 to TRBJ1-4; a possible D gene is TRBD1 (5 bases). The source of this sequence is a woman younger than 30 in good health. The CDR3 DNA sequence: TGTGCCAGCAACAGAGGCGGGGCGCCGGCTAATGAAAAACTGTTTTTT. This sequence encodes CASNRGGAPANEKLFF.